The 16 T cell receptor beta chains in this list originate from one sample, sequenced in a study of blood T cells in healthy people across ages. With a J-beta primer mix and a sample-barcoded 5' primer, a second PCR ran roughly 7 to 11 cycles. Via MiXCR, TCRdb re-called the 5' RACE reads, giving one row per CDR3 protein. The table shows 380,000 or so distinct CDR3 sequences, with 50% to 60% occurring only once. The sample was blood. These receptors all stem from a man aged 60-69 years in good health.

This clonotype appeared once. The genes are TRBV27 and TRBJ1-2; D not certain. V was trimmed by 2 bases and J by 8 bases, leaving 15 bases between them. There are 14 residues in the CDR3. Germline CDR1 MNHEY, CDR2 SMNVEV (reference sequence). The CDR3 sequence: CASSLGQCRCGYTF. CDR3 DNA: TGTGCCAGCAGTTTAGGCCAGTGCAGATGCGGCTACACCTTC.

The chain carries TRBV5-1 and TRBJ2-7; D is uncertain. The V end was cut by 3 bases, the J end by 2 bases, with 6 bases between. Looked up from germline, CDR1 is SGHRS and CDR2 is YFSETQ. The CDR3 runs to 12 residues. The CDR3 DNA reads TGCGCCAGCAGCTACGGCCCCTACGAGCAGTACTTC. Its translation: CASSYGPYEQYF.

This clonotype was seen a handful of times. CDR3 nucleotides: TGTGCCAGCAGCAAACCGGGACGGGGAACAGGAGAGACCCAGTACTTC. Encoded protein: CASSKPGRGTGETQYF. V is TRBV7-9 and J is TRBJ2-5; the D gene could be TRBD1 or TRBD2 (5 bases each). This CDR3 comprises 16 residues. The germline CDR1 and CDR2 sequences are SEHNR and FQNEAQ (reference sequence). Trimming removed 5 bases from V and 4 bases from J, with 20 bases in between.

The chain couples TRBV20-1 to TRBJ2-1; possible D gene TRBD1, 6 bases. V was pared by 5 bases and J by 4 bases, with 12 bases between. The germline V gene encodes CDR1 DFQATT and CDR2 SNEGSKA (reference sequence). The CDR3 runs 13 residues. CDR3 DNA sequence: TGCAGTGCTCTTCGGGACACGTACAATGAGCAGTTCTTC. Protein product: CSALRDTYNEQFF.

CDR3 in amino acids: CSARVQGRTYEQYF. The CDR3 DNA follows: TGCAGTGCTAGAGTTCAGGGACGGACCTACGAGCAGTACTTC. This chain joins TRBV20-1 and TRBJ2-7, with D perhaps given as TRBD1 or TRBD2 (5 bases each). CDR1 and CDR2 from the germline V gene are DFQATT and SNEGSKA (reference sequence). The CDR3 consists of 14 residues. V dropped 1 base and J dropped 2 bases, with 12 bases sitting between them.

This clonotype was recorded many times. The V gene is TRBV20-1, the J gene TRBJ2-5; 10 bases match TRBD2. There are 14 residues in the CDR3. Germline CDR1 is DFQATT and CDR2 is SNEGSKA (reference sequence). Germline trimming cut 3 bases from V and 4 bases from J; bases unmatched to any gene: 5. This CDR3 is CSASPGLAVETQYF. The CDR3 DNA reads as TGCAGTGCTAGTCCTGGACTAGCGGTAGAGACCCAGTACTTC.

CDR3 DNA: TGTGCCAGCAGCTTAGACAGGCCCTACGAGCAGTACTTC. Translation: CASSLDRPYEQYF. The gene calls are TRBV11-1 and TRBJ2-7, with TRBD1 as a possible D gene (5 bases). Germline V gene lookup returns CDR1 SGHAT and CDR2 FQDESV (reference sequence). V was shortened by 1 base and J by 2 bases, with 6 bases between the two germline ends. The CDR3 is 13 amino acids.

Comment on this clonotype: The junction departs from germline at one end; a sequencing error may be responsible. The rearrangement uses TRBV18 and TRBJ2-1; TRBD1 aligns across 7 bases. This CDR3 has 15 residues. Germline V gene sequence: CDR1 KGHSH, CDR2 LQKENI. Written as DNA, the CDR3 is TGTGCCAGTTCACCAGTCGAGGGACAGACCAACGAGCAGTTCTTC. Residues: CASSPVEGQTNEQFF.

The chain couples TRBV5-6 to TRBJ2-7, with TRBD2 as a possible D gene (6 bases). The end of the DNA aligns better with TRBJ2-5, so the J call may be wrong. Germline V gene sequence: CDR1 SGHDT, CDR2 YYEEEE. The CDR3 has 17 residues. CDR3 amino acids: CASSLDIRAGSGETQYF. In DNA form, the CDR3 reads TGTGCCAGCAGCTTGGATATTCGGGCGGGGAGCGGAGAGACCCAGTACTTC.

The rearrangement links TRBV3-1 to TRBJ1-5; perhaps TRBD1 as D (5 bases). The CDR3 length is 17 residues. V was shortened by 0 bases and J by 3 bases, with 15 bases between the two germline ends. In germline, CDR1 is LGHDT, CDR2 YNNKEL (reference sequence). The CDR3 reads CASSQDGGVLVNQPQHF. CDR3 in DNA: TGTGCCAGCAGCCAAGACGGGGGGGTGTTGGTCAATCAGCCCCAGCATTTT.

The chain links TRBV12-3 or TRBV12-4 to TRBJ2-3; D might be TRBD2 (7 bases). V was trimmed by 6 bases and J by 2 bases, leaving 15 bases between them. CDR3 length: 15 residues. In DNA form, the CDR3 reads TGTGCCAGCAGAGTGGGAGCGGGACACACAGATACGCAGTATTTT. It codes for CASRVGAGHTDTQYF.

The chain uses TRBV29-1 and TRBJ2-7; D call uncertain. Per germline, CDR1 SQVTM and CDR2 ANQGSEA. The CDR3 is 12 residues long. Trimming took 0 bases from V and 2 from J, leaving 5 bases between them. CDR3 region: CSVEEGTYEQYF. The CDR3 region has the DNA TGCAGCGTTGAAGAAGGCACCTACGAGCAGTACTTC.

The CDR3 coding sequence is TGTGCCAGCAGTTTAGATGGGCGGGGGTCCTACGAGCAGTACTTC. This sequence encodes CASSLDGRGSYEQYF. The chain has TRBV12-3 or TRBV12-4 and TRBJ2-7; 7 bases line up with TRBD2. V gave up 1 base and J gave up 1 base; unmatched junction bases: 4. This CDR3 is 15 amino acids long.

The chain has TRBV6-5 and TRBJ2-1; 12 positions agree with TRBD2. Germline CDR1 MNHEY, CDR2 SVGAGI. The V gene end was trimmed by 7 bases and the J gene end by 9 bases; junction bases not matched to a gene: 10. The CDR3 runs to 15 residues. The CDR3 bases are TGTGCCAGCACTATGAGGACTAGCGGGGCACTTGAGCAGTTCTTC. This codes for CASTMRTSGALEQFF.

This CDR3 reads CASSLGVSKTQYF. The CDR3 DNA follows: TGTGCCAGCAGCTTAGGAGTTAGTAAGACCCAGTACTTC. The chain joins TRBV11-3 to TRBJ2-5; D is undetermined. This CDR3 comprises 13 residues. The V end was cut by 1 base, the J end by 6 bases, with 9 bases between. CDR1 SGHNT and CDR2 YENEEA come from the germline V gene.

CDR3 nucleotides: TGTGCCAGCAGCTCCCTCCCAGGACCAGATACGCAGTATTTT. It specifies CASSSLPGPDTQYF. The rearrangement uses TRBV7-2 and TRBJ2-3; D call uncertain. CDR1 SGHTA and CDR2 FQGNSA come from the germline V gene. V lost 4 bases to trimming and J lost 4 bases, with 12 bases between them. This CDR3 comprises 14 residues.